This passage covers 7 T cell receptor beta chains from one sample sequenced in a study of cytomegalovirus exposure and HLA in healthy donors. This PCR relied on a set of 60 Vbeta primers and 13 Jbeta primers. The repertoire was sequenced with immunoSEQ multiplex PCR; TCRdb's copy has only in-frame clones and lacks some. The sample shows fewer than 150,000 clones, around 85% of them seen only once. Sequenced material: PBMCs. The receptors were sampled from a woman in her 30s in good health and CMV-seropositive.

This clone was observed a few times. V and J are TRBV2 and TRBJ1-5, with TRBD1 matching over 8 bases. Germline V lookup: CDR1 SNHLY, CDR2 FYNNEI. J gave up 5 bases and V 6 bases, and 3 bases lay outside the gene matches. The CDR3 has 13 residues. This chain's CDR3 is CASRGQVYQPQHF. Here the CDR3 DNA reads TGTGCCAGCAGGGGACAGGTTTATCAGCCCCAGCATTTT.

The CDR3 nucleotides are TGTGCCAGCAGTCCCAGGGGCGCGCGTAGAGATACGCAGTATTTT. Residues: CASSPRGARRDTQYF. V gene TRBV28 combines with J gene TRBJ2-3; maybe TRBD1 (6 bases). The germline CDR1 and CDR2 sequences are MDHEN and SYDVKM. The CDR3 extends over 15 amino acids. V lost 5 bases and J lost 5, with 17 bases in between.

The genes are TRBV27 and TRBJ2-7, with 13 bases identical to TRBD2. Germline CDR1 and CDR2: MNHEY and SMNVEV (reference sequence). J lost 5 bases, V lost 5 bases, and 9 bases had no gene match. There are 16 residues in the CDR3. CDR3: CASSPYGLAGANEQYF. The CDR3 DNA reads as TGTGCCAGCAGTCCCTATGGACTAGCGGGAGCAAACGAGCAGTACTTC.

The chain carries TRBV9 and TRBJ1-1; maybe TRBD1 (5 bases). The length of the CDR3 is 13 residues. Deletions cut 4 bases from V and 1 base from J, with 8 bases between. Germline CDR1 is SGDLS and CDR2 is YYNGEE. In nucleotides, the CDR3 is TGTGCCAGCAGCTTAGGACAGAACACTGAAGCTTTCTTT. Translation: CASSLGQNTEAFF.

This chain joins TRBV28 and TRBJ2-2; 10 nucleotides match TRBD2. The V gene's germline CDR1 is MDHEN and CDR2 SYDVKM. V lost 5 bases to trimming and J lost 3 bases; unmatched junction nucleotides: 15. CDR3 length equals 19 residues. The CDR3 DNA reads TGTGCCAGCAGTCTACCGGCTAGCGGGAGAATAGGGGACACCGGGGAGCTGTTTTTT. Translation: CASSLPASGRIGDTGELFF.

This chain joins TRBV7-2 and TRBJ2-7; TRBD2 might be the D (6 bases). Trimming removed 4 bases from V and 4 bases from J, with 11 bases in between. This CDR3 comprises 13 residues. Germline assignment: CDR1 SGHTA and CDR2 FQGNSA. CDR3: CASSSRGGYEQYF. CDR3 nucleotides: TGTGCCAGCAGCTCCCGGGGAGGTTACGAGCAGTACTTC.

The genes are TRBV11-2 and TRBJ2-7; D not certain. This CDR3 has 11 residues. Trimming cost V 11 bases and J 2 bases, with 10 bases left between them. Germline V lookup: CDR1 SGHAT, CDR2 FQNNGV. CDR3: CASKEAYEQYF. CDR3 nucleotide sequence: TGTGCCTCTAAAGAAGCCTACGAGCAGTACTTC.